This T cell receptor beta chain was sequenced during a study of technical replicates of blood from several donors. Data came from immunoSEQ multiplex PCR; TCRdb stores just in-frame clones and leaves some out. Of approximately 85,000 clones in the sample, approximately 90% were seen once. This clone was detected once. V trimming: 5 bases; J trimming: 4 bases; junction bases outside the gene matches: 6. This CDR3 is built from 14 residues. Germline values: CDR1 SEHNR, CDR2 FQNEAQ (reference sequence). Sequencing was done on a sample of T cells isolated from PBMCs. The sequence came from a human donor in good health. The chain has TRBV7-9 and TRBJ2-7; 9 bases match TRBD1. CDR3 residues: CASSRQGDWYEQYF. CDR3 sequence (DNA): TGTGCCAGCAGCCGACAGGGGGACTGGTACGAGCAGTACTTC.